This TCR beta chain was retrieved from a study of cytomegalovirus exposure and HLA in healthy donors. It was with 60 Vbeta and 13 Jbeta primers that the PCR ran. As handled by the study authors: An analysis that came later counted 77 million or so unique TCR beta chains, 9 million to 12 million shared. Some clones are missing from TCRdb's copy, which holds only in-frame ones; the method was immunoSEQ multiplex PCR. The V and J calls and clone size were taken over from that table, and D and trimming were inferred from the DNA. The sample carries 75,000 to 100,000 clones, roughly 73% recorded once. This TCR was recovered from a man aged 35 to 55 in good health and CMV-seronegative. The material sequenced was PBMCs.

In DNA, the CDR3 is TGTGCCAGCAGCTTAGCCCCCGGACAGGGGGCAGATACGCAGTATTTT. This codes for CASSLAPGQGADTQYF. This chain uses TRBV7-2 with TRBJ2-3, with TRBD1 matching 10 bases. The CDR3 has 16 residues. V lost 0 bases, J lost 4 bases, and 4 bases stayed unmatched. Looked up from germline, CDR1 is SGHTA and CDR2 is FQGNSA.